This TCR beta chain is drawn from a study of blood T cells in healthy people across ages. The table lists this clonotype with a few counts. Possible read error: a much larger clone is one base away. PCR was performed a second time for about 7 to 11 cycles using a sample-barcoded 5' primer and a J-beta primer mix. TCRdb called the 5' RACE reads again in MiXCR, with one record for every CDR3 protein. The repertoire holds about 640,000 distinct CDR3 sequences, with under 65% as singletons. This TCR was recovered from a man aged 60-69 years in good health. Sequenced material: blood.

In nucleotides, the CDR3 is TGTGCCAGCAGTGTTAGCGGGGTGGCAGATACGCAGTATTTT. Amino acids: CASSVSGVADTQYF. The chain is built from TRBV12-3 or TRBV12-4 and TRBJ2-3; 8 positions agree with TRBD2. There are 14 residues in the CDR3. J was trimmed by 4 bases and V by 5 bases; bases with no gene match: 5.